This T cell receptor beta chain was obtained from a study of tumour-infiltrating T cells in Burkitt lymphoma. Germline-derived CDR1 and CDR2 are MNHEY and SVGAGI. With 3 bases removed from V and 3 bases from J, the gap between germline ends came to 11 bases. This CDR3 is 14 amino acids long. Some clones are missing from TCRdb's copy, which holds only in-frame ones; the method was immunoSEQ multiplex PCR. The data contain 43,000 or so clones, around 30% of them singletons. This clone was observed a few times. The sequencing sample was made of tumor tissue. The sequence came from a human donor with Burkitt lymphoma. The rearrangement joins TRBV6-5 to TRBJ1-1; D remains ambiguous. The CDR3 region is CASSYTVSYTEAFF. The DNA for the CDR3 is TGTGCCAGCAGTTATACGGTGTCATACACTGAAGCTTTCTTT.